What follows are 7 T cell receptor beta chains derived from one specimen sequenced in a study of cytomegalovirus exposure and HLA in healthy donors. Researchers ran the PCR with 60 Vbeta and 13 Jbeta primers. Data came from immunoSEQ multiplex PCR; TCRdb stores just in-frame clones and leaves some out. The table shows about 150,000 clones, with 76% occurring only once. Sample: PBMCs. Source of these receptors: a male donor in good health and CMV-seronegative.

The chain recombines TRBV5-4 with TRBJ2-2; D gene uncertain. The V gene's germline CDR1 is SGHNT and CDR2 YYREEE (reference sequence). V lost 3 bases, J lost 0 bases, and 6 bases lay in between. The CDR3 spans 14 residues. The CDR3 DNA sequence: TGTGCCAGCAGCTCCACTGCGAACACCGGGGAGCTGTTTTTT. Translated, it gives CASSSTANTGELFF.

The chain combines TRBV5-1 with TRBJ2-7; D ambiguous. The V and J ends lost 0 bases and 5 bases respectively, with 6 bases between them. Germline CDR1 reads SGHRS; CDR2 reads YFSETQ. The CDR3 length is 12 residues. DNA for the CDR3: TGCGCCAGCAGCTTGGGGCACCACGAGCAGTACTTC. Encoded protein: CASSLGHHEQYF.

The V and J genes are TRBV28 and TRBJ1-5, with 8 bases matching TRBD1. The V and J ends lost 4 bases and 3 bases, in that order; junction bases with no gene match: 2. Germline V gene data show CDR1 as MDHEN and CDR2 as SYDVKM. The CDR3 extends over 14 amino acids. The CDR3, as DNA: TGTGCCAGCAGTTCAGGGGGCCTCAATCAGCCCCAGCATTTT. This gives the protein CASSSGGLNQPQHF. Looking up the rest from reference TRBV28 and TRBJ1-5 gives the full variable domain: DVKVTQSSRYLVKRTGEKVFLECVQDMDHENMFWYRQDPGLGLRLIYFSYDVKMKEKGDIPEGYSVSREKKERFSLILESASTNQTSMYLCASSSGGLNQPQHFGDGTRLSIL.

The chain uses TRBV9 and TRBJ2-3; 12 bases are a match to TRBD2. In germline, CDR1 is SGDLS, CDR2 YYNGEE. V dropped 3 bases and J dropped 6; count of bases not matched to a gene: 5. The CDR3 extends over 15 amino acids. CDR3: CASSETSGSFDTQYF. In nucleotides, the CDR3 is TGTGCCAGCAGCGAGACTAGCGGGAGTTTTGATACGCAGTATTTT.

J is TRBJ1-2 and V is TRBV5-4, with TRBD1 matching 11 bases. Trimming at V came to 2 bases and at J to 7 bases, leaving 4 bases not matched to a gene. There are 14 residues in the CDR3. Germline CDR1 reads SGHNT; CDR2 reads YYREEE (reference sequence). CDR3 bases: TGTGCCAGCAGCTTCGGACAGGGGGCAGGTGGCTACACCTTC. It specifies CASSFGQGAGGYTF.

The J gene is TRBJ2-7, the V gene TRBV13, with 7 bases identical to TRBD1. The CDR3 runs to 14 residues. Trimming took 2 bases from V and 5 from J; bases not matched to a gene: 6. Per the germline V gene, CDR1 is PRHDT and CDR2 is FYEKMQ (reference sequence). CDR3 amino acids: CASSLRGRAHEQYF. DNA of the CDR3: TGTGCCAGCAGCTTAAGGGGGCGGGCCCACGAGCAGTACTTC. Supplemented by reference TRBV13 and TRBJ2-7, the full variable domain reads AAGVIQSPRHLIKEKRETATLKCYPIPRHDTVYWYQQGPGQDPQFLISFYEKMQSDKGSIPDRFSAQQFSDYHSELNMSSLELGDSALYFCASSLRGRAHEQYFGPGTRLTVT.

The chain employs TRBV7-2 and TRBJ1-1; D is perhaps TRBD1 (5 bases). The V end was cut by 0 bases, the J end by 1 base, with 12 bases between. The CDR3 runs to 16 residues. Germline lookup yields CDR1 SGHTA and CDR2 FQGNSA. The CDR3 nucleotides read TGTGCCAGCAGCTTAGCAGCGGGGAGGGGGAACACTGAAGCTTTCTTT. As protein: CASSLAAGRGNTEAFF. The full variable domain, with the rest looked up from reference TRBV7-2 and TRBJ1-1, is GAGVSQSPSNKVTEKGKDVELRCDPISGHTALYWYRQSLGQGLEFLIYFQGNSAPDKSGLPSDRFSAERTGGSVSTLTIQRTQQEDSAVYLCASSLAAGRGNTEAFFGQGTRLTVV.